This T cell receptor (beta chain) is from a study of molecular identifiers for immune sequencing clone quantification. In germline, CDR1 is LNHNV, CDR2 YYDKDF (reference sequence). V shed 1 base, J shed 9 bases, and the junction held 17 bases outside the gene matches. The CDR3 runs 18 residues. A remark on this clonotype: Since the CDR3 does not end with the conserved phenylalanine or tryptophan, this likely comes from a read error.

TCRdb analysed the PCR reads with MiXCR anew, one entry per CDR3 protein. The sample yields 100,000 or so distinct CDR3 sequences, under 40% seen once. V gene TRBV15 combines with J gene TRBJ1-5; 8 positions match TRBD1. The receptor comes from a human donor in good health. Some libraries in this study had Jurkat cell RNA spiked in. The sample taken for sequencing was naive CD8+ T cells from blood, with Jurkat cell RNA spiked in. Subset reported: FACS-sorted CD8+CD4-CCR7+CD45RA+ naive T cells. CDR3 nucleotide sequence: TGTGCCACCAGCAGAGGACCGGGACAGGTTTACCTAGATCGGCCCCAGCATATT. Its translation: CATSRGPGQVYLDRPQHI.